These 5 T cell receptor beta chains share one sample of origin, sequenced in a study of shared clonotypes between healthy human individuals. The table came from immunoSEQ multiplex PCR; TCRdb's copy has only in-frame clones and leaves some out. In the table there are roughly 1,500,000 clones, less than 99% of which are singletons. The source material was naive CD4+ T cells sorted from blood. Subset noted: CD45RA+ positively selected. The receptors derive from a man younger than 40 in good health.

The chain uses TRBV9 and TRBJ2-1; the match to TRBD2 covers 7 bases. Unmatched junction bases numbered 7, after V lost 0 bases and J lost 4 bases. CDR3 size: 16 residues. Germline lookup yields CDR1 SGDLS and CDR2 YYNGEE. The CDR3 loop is CASSVEGGPRYNEQFF. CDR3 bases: TGTGCCAGCAGCGTAGAGGGAGGGCCCAGGTACAATGAGCAGTTCTTC. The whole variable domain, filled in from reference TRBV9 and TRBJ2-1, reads DSGVTQTPKHLITATGQRVTLRCSPRSGDLSVYWYQQSLDQGLQFLIQYYNGEERAKGNILERFSAQQFPDLHSELNLSSLELGDSALYFCASSVEGGPRYNEQFFGPGTRLTVL.

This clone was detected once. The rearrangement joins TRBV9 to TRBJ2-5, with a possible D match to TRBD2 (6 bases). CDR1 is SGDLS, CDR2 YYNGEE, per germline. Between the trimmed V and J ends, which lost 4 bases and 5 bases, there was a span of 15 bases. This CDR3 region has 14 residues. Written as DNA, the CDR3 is TGTGCCAGCAGCCCGGGGATGGGGAGGGAGACCCAGTACTTC. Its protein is CASSPGMGRETQYF. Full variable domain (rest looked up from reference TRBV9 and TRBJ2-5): DSGVTQTPKHLITATGQRVTLRCSPRSGDLSVYWYQQSLDQGLQFLIQYYNGEERAKGNILERFSAQQFPDLHSELNLSSLELGDSALYFCASSPGMGRETQYFGPGTRLLVL.

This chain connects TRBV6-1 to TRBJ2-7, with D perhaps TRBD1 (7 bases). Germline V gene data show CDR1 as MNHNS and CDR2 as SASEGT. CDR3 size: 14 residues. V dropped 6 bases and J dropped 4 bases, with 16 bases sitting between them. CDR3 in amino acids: CASRSRGTGYEQYF. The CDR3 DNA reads TGTGCCAGCAGGTCCAGGGGGACTGGGTACGAGCAGTACTTC.

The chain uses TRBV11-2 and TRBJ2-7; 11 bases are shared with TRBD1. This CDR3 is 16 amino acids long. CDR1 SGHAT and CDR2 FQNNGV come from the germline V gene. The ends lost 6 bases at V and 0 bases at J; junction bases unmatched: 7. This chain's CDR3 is CASSRGQGAFSYEQYF. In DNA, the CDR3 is TGTGCCAGCAGTAGAGGACAGGGGGCTTTCTCCTACGAGCAGTACTTC.

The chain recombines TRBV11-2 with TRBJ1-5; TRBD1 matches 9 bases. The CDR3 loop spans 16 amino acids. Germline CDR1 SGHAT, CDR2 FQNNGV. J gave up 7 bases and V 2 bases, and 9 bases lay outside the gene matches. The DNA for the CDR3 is TGTGCCAGCAGCTTATGGCCCCGGGACAGGGAACAGCCCCAGCATTTT. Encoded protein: CASSLWPRDREQPQHF. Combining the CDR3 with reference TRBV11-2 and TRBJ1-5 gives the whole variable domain EAGVAQSPRYKIIEKRQSVAFWCNPISGHATLYWYQQILGQGPKLLIQFQNNGVVDDSQLPKDRFSAERLKGVDSTLKIQPAKLEDSAVYLCASSLWPRDREQPQHFGDGTRLSIL.